The 18 T cell receptor beta chains below all came from one sample that was sequenced in a study of cytomegalovirus exposure and HLA in healthy donors (dated by TCRdb to about 2017). Library prep was done by the immunoSEQ multiplex PCR assay. For the multiplex PCR, a mixture combining 60 forward primers for TCR Vbeta segments and 13 reverse primers for TCR Jbeta segments was used. TCRdb provides this immuneACCESS table in a form limited to in-frame rearrangements. Some clones are lacking; in checked studies, under half of them reflect an unresolved V gene, and why the rest are absent is not known. The sample has roughly 75,000 clones on record. Approximately 0.78% of the sample belongs to the ten largest clones. The material sequenced was PBMCs. The receptors here all came from a boy aged 5 to 17 in good health and CMV-seronegative.

J is TRBJ2-7 and V is TRBV6-6; TRBD1 aligns across 11 bases. This CDR3 contains 15 residues. V trimming: 6 bases; J trimming: 4 bases; junction bases outside the gene matches: 8. Germline CDR1 is MNHNY and CDR2 is SVGAGI (reference sequence). The CDR3 spells CASSTPGTGGYEQYF. The DNA for the CDR3 is TGTGCCAGCAGCACCCCCGGGACAGGGGGATACGAGCAGTACTTC.

The chain joins TRBV4-3 to TRBJ1-1; D uncertain. The V gene lost 0 bases and the J gene lost 3 bases, with 11 bases spanning the gap. CDR3 length equals 15 residues. The germline gives CDR1 LGHNA, CDR2 YSLEER. The CDR3 region is CASSQDPRRHTEAFF. The CDR3 bases are TGCGCCAGCAGCCAAGATCCCCGGCGGCACACTGAAGCTTTCTTT.

The V gene is TRBV5-5, the J gene TRBJ2-1; the D is unclear. CDR1 is SGHKS and CDR2 is YYEKEE in the germline V gene (reference sequence). This CDR3 comprises 13 residues. V was clipped by 0 bases and J by 6 bases, with 7 bases between them. The CDR3 sequence is CASSLALPNEQFF. In DNA, the CDR3 is TGTGCCAGCAGCTTGGCCCTACCCAATGAGCAGTTCTTC.

The rearrangement links TRBV29-1 to TRBJ2-7; 7 bases agree with TRBD1. With V trimmed by 0 bases and J by 2 bases, 10 bases remained unmatched. CDR3 length: 16 amino acids. Germline V gives CDR1 SQVTM, CDR2 ANQGSEA. DNA of the CDR3: TGCAGCGTTGAAGATCGTCTAAAGGGGGCCGCCTACGAGCAGTACTTC. Translating gives CSVEDRLKGAAYEQYF.

The V call is TRBV5-1, the J call TRBJ1-3, with no clear D. V dropped 2 bases and J dropped 8 bases, with 11 bases sitting between them. Germline V gene sequence: CDR1 SGHRS, CDR2 YFSETQ. The CDR3 extends over 13 amino acids. CDR3 region: CASSFSDRDTIYF. The CDR3 DNA sequence: TGCGCCAGCAGCTTCTCTGATCGGGACACCATATATTTT.

J is TRBJ2-7 and V is TRBV30; no firm D call. The V and J ends lost 1 base and 2 bases respectively, with 9 bases between them. The CDR3 runs 13 residues. The germline V gene has CDR1 GTSNPN and CDR2 SVGIG (reference sequence). The CDR3 DNA follows: TGTGCCTGGAGTGGGGTAAGCGCCTACGAGCAGTACTTC. Protein: CAWSGVSAYEQYF.

The V call is TRBV18, the J call TRBJ1-5; 8 bases match TRBD1. Trimming removed 5 bases from V and 5 bases from J; junction bases left unmatched: 2. The V gene's germline CDR1 is KGHSH and CDR2 LQKENI. The CDR3 runs 13 residues. The CDR3 DNA sequence: TGTGCCAGCTCAGGACAGGGCGATCAGCCCCAGCATTTT. The encoded protein is CASSGQGDQPQHF.

This CDR3 is CSVFPGTGAYGYTF. The CDR3 DNA reads TGCAGCGTTTTTCCCGGGACAGGGGCTTATGGCTACACCTTC. The chain has TRBV29-1 and TRBJ1-2, with 10 nucleotides matching TRBD1. This CDR3 has 14 residues. Germline V CDR1 and CDR2: SQVTM, ANQGSEA. The trim removed 5 bases at V and 5 bases at J, leaving 8 bases unmatched.

The CDR3, as DNA: TGTGCCAGCAGCTTAACTGAGGGTGGAAACACCATATATTTT. Protein product: CASSLTEGGNTIYF. The chain links TRBV13 to TRBJ1-3; no clear D gene. Germline lookup yields CDR1 PRHDT and CDR2 FYEKMQ (reference sequence). The CDR3 is 14 amino acids. The V end lost 2 bases, the J end lost 3 bases, and 8 bases lay between the germline ends.

The chain links TRBV30 to TRBJ1-1, with TRBD1 matching 9 bases. This CDR3 comprises 14 residues. J lost 4 bases, V lost 3 bases, and 6 bases had no gene match. CDR1 is GTSNPN, CDR2 SVGIG, per germline (reference sequence). The CDR3 nucleotides are TGTGCCTGGAGGACAGGGGGTGTTGGCACTGAAGCTTTCTTT. Amino acid sequence: CAWRTGGVGTEAFF.

The chain couples TRBV6-1 to TRBJ2-7, with TRBD2 matching over 8 bases. Looked up from germline, CDR1 is MNHNS and CDR2 is SASEGT. Unmatched junction bases numbered 4, after V lost 3 bases and J lost 3 bases. CDR3 size: 14 residues. In DNA form, the CDR3 reads TGTGCCAGCAGTGAGGGACTAGTTGACTACGAGCAGTACTTC. Its translation: CASSEGLVDYEQYF.

The genes are TRBV30 and TRBJ1-3, with D unclear. CDR1 and CDR2 from the germline V gene are GTSNPN and SVGIG (reference sequence). Between the trimmed V and J ends, which lost 1 base and 1 base, there was a span of 17 bases. This CDR3 contains 17 residues. Here the CDR3 reads CAWSARFGSGSGNTIYF. The CDR3 coding sequence is TGTGCCTGGAGTGCCCGTTTTGGCTCGGGGTCTGGAAACACCATATATTTT.

CDR3 loop: CSVEPNTDTQYF. The CDR3 bases are TGCAGCGTTGAACCAAACACAGATACGCAGTATTTT. The chain joins TRBV29-1 to TRBJ2-3; D is unclear. The length of the CDR3 is 12 residues. Germline CDR1 SQVTM, CDR2 ANQGSEA. Trimming pared 2 bases from V and 2 bases from J, leaving 5 bases between.

The chain carries TRBV30 and TRBJ2-1, with D perhaps TRBD2 (5 bases). Trimming removed 0 bases from V and 6 bases from J, with 9 bases in between. This CDR3 has 13 amino acids. The germline V gene has CDR1 GTSNPN and CDR2 SVGIG (reference sequence). The CDR3 here is CAWSVRGGNEQFF. For the CDR3, the DNA is TGTGCCTGGAGTGTACGGGGTGGCAATGAGCAGTTCTTC.

This chain links TRBV19 with TRBJ1-5, with 8 bases fitting TRBD1. Germline V lookup: CDR1 LNHDA, CDR2 SQIVND (reference sequence). The CDR3 covers 15 residues. Trimming took 4 bases from V and 7 from J; bases not matched to a gene: 9. CDR3 bases: TGTGCCAGTAGTACCTTAGGACAGGGCAGACAGCCCCAGCATTTT. Its translation is CASSTLGQGRQPQHF.

The chain is built from TRBV4-1 and TRBJ2-7, with 7 bases that match TRBD2. V was clipped by 0 bases and J by 2 bases; unmatched bases: 7. The CDR3 is 16 residues long. CDR1 and CDR2 from the germline V gene are MGHRA and YSYEKL. Written as DNA, the CDR3 is TGCGCCAGCAGCCAAGATCCCGGACTAGGAACCTACGAGCAGTACTTC. Its translation is CASSQDPGLGTYEQYF.

The V gene is TRBV7-9, the J gene TRBJ1-2; D remains ambiguous. Germline V CDR1 and CDR2: SEHNR, FQNEAQ (reference sequence). The CDR3 totals 14 residues. The V end was cut by 6 bases, the J end by 8 bases, with 19 bases between. The CDR3 DNA reads TGTGCCAGCAGTTCTGTTGAGGGCCTAGAGGGCTACACCTTC. This codes for CASSSVEGLEGYTF.

The chain combines TRBV29-1 with TRBJ2-7, with TRBD1 matching 9 bases. This CDR3 contains 14 residues. J gave up 5 bases and V 4 bases, and 9 bases lay outside the gene matches. CDR1 is SQVTM and CDR2 is ANQGSEA in the germline V gene. CDR3 bases: TGCAGCGTTGTTTCCGGACAGGGGCCCCACGAGCAGTACTTC. This gives the protein CSVVSGQGPHEQYF.